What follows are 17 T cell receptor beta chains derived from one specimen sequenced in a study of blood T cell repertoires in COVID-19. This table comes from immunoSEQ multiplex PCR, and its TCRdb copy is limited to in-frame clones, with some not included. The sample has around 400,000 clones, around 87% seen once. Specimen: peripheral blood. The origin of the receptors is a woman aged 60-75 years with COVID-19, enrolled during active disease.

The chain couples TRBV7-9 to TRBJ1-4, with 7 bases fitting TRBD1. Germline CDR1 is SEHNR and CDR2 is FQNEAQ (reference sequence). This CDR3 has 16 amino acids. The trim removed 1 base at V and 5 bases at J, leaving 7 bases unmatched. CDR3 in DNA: TGTGCCAGCAGCTTAGTTCGTCCAGGGGGGAATGAAAAACTGTTTTTT. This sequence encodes CASSLVRPGGNEKLFF.

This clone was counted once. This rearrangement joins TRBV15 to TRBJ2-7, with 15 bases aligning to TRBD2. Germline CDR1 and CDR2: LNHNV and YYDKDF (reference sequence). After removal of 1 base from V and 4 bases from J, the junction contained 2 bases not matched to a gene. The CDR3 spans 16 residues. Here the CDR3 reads CATSRAGLAGGYEQYF. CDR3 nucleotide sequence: TGTGCCACCAGCAGAGCTGGACTAGCGGGGGGGTACGAGCAGTACTTC. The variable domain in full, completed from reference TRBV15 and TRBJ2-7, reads DAMVIQNPRYQVTQFGKPVTLSCSQTLNHNVMYWYQQKSSQAPKLLFHYYDKDFNNEADTPDNFQSRRPNTSFCFLDIRSPGLGDTAMYLCATSRAGLAGGYEQYFGPGTRLTVT.

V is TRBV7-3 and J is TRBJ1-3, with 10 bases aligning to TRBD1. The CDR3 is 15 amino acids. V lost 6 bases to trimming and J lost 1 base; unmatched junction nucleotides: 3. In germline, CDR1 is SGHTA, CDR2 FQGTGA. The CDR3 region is CASSRTGGSGNTIYF. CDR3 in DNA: TGTGCCAGCAGTCGGACAGGGGGGTCTGGAAACACCATATATTTT. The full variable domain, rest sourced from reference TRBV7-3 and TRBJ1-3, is GAGVSQTPSNKVTEKGKYVELRCDPISGHTALYWYRQSLGQGPEFLIYFQGTGAADDSGLPNDRFFAVRPEGSVSTLKIQRTERGDSAVYLCASSRTGGSGNTIYFGEGSWLTVV.

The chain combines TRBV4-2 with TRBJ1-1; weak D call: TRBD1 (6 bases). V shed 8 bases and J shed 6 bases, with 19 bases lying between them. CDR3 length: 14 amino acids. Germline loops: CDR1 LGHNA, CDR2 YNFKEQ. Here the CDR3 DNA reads TGTGCCAGCCGACGGGACACCATTGAAGCTGAAGCTTTCTTT. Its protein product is CASRRDTIEAEAFF.

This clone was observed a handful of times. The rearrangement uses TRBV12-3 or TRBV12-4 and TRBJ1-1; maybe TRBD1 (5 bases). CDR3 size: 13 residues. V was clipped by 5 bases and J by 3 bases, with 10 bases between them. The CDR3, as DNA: TGTGCCAGCAGTCTGCGCAGGGACACTGAAGCTTTCTTT. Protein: CASSLRRDTEAFF.

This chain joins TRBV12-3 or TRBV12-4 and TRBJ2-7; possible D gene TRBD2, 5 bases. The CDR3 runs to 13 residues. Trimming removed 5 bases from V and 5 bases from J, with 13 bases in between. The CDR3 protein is CASSPWRPDEQYF. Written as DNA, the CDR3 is TGTGCCAGCAGTCCCTGGAGGCCCGACGAGCAGTACTTC.

CDR3: CASSLPDQGRATNEKLFF. Here the CDR3 DNA reads TGTGCCAGTAGTCTCCCGGACCAGGGGAGGGCAACTAATGAAAAACTGTTTTTT. This chain links TRBV19 with TRBJ1-4; maybe TRBD1 (6 bases). The germline CDR1 and CDR2 sequences are LNHDA and SQIVND (reference sequence). V was trimmed by 5 bases and J by 0 bases, leaving 19 bases between them. CDR3 length: 18 amino acids.

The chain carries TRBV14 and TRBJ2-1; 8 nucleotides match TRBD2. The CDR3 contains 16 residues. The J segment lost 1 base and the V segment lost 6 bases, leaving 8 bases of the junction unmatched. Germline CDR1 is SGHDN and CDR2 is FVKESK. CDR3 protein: CASSPSRGGSYNEQFF. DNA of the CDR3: TGTGCCAGCAGTCCCTCGCGCGGGGGGTCCTACAATGAGCAGTTCTTC. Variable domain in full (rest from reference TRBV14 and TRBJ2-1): EAGVTQFPSHSVIEKGQTVTLRCDPISGHDNLYWYRRVMGKEIKFLLHFVKESKQDESGMPNNRFLAERTGGTYSTLKVQPAELEDSGVYFCASSPSRGGSYNEQFFGPGTRLTVL.

The CDR3 protein is CASSELRGRNYGYTF. The CDR3 DNA follows: TGTGCCAGCAGTGAATTAAGGGGTAGGAACTATGGCTACACCTTC. The chain couples TRBV25-1 to TRBJ1-2; TRBD1 might be the D (5 bases). The CDR3 spans 15 residues. CDR1 and CDR2 (germline): MGHDK, SYGVNS. Deletions cut 1 base from V and 2 bases from J, with 11 bases between.

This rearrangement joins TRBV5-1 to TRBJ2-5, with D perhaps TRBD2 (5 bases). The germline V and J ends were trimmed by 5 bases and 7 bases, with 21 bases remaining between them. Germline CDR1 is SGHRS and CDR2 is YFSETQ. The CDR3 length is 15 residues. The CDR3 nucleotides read TGCGCCAGCAGACTAATGGAGGCCGGGCCGGGGACCCAGTACTTC. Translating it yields CASRLMEAGPGTQYF.

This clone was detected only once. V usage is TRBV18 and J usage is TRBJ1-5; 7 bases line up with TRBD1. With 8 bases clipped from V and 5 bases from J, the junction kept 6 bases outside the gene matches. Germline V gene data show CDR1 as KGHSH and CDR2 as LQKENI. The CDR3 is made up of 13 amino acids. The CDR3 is CASATGVDQPQHF. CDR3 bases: TGTGCCAGCGCAACAGGGGTGGATCAGCCCCAGCATTTT.

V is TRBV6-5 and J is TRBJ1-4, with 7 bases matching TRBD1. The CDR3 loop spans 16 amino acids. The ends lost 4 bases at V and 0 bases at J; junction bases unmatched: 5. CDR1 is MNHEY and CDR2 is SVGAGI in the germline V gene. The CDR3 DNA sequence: TGTGCCAGCAGTTTGACAGGGTGGTCAACTAATGAAAAACTGTTTTTT. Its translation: CASSLTGWSTNEKLFF.

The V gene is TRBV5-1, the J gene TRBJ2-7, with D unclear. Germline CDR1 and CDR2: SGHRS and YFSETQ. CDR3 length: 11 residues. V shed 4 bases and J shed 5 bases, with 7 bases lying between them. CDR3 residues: CASSAANEQYF. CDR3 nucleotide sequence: TGCGCCAGCAGCGCGGCTAACGAGCAGTACTTC.

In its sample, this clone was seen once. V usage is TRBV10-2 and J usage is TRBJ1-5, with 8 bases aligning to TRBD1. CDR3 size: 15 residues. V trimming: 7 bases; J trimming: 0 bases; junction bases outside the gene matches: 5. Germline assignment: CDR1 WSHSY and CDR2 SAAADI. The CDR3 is CASKLTGDSNQPQHF. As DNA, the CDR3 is TGCGCCAGCAAGCTGACAGGGGATAGCAATCAGCCCCAGCATTTT.

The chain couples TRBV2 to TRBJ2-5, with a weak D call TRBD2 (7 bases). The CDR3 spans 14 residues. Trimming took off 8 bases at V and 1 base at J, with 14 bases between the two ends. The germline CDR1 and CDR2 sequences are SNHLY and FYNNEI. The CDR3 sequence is CASSLGGAQETQYF. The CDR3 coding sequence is TGTGCCAGCTCCCTGGGGGGGGCCCAAGAGACCCAGTACTTC.

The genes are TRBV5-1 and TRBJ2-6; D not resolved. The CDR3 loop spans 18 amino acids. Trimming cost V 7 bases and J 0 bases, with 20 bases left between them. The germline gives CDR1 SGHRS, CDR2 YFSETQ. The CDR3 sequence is CASVLRSGPSSGANVLTF. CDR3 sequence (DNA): TGCGCCAGCGTCTTACGGTCAGGCCCGAGCTCTGGGGCCAACGTCCTGACTTTC.

CDR3 coding DNA: TGTGCCAGCTCACCGATGGACAGTTATAATTCACCCCTCCACTTT. Its protein product is CASSPMDSYNSPLHF. The V gene is TRBV18, the J gene TRBJ1-6; maybe TRBD1 (6 bases). Trimming pared 3 bases from V and 4 bases from J, leaving 10 bases between. Germline CDR1 is KGHSH and CDR2 is LQKENI. This CDR3 is built from 15 residues.